This is a list of T cell receptor beta chains from one sample in a study of PD-L1 blockade in urothelial cancer. Sequencing was performed with immunoSEQ multiplex PCR; in TCRdb, only in-frame clones are kept and a portion is missing. The table lists roughly 100,000 clones, 70% to 90% of them singletons, with 2.4% in the top ten. The sample consisted of PBMCs, taken around atezolizumab (anti-PD-L1) treatment. The receptors here all came from a middle-aged man with urothelial cancer. The CDR3 runs from the conserved cysteine through the conserved F or W. Each record gives: clone size, D gene, J gene, V gene, CDR3 protein, CDR3 DNA. D genes are given only for firm matches. Size tells how often a clone was seen (once, few, many) or the class of an expanded clone, and some rows leave it out.

size: NA
D: TRBD2
J: TRBJ2-7
V: TRBV6-5
CDR3: CASSSPSGSSYEQYF
DNA: TGTGCCAGCAGCTCCCCTAGCGGGAGCTCCTACGAGCAGTACTTC

size: NA
D: TRBD2
J: TRBJ2-7
V: TRBV5-3
CDR3: CARSLVLVAGGSYEQYF
DNA: TGTGCCAGAAGCTTGGTTTTGGTAGCGGGAGGCTCCTACGAGCAGTACTTC

size: NA
D: NA
J: TRBJ1-5
V: TRBV27
CDR3: CASSSTGPQPQHF
DNA: TGTGCCAGCAGTTCAACAGGCCCTCAGCCCCAGCATTTT

size: NA
D: NA
J: TRBJ1-1
V: TRBV9
CDR3: CASSVGQDPEAFF
DNA: TGTGCCAGCAGCGTAGGACAGGACCCTGAAGCTTTCTTT

size: NA
D: NA
J: TRBJ2-7
V: TRBV9
CDR3: CASSATQAGYEQYF
DNA: TGTGCCAGCAGCGCAACCCAAGCGGGCTACGAGCAGTACTTC

size: NA
D: NA
J: TRBJ2-1
V: TRBV7-3
CDR3: CASSLTDNNEQFF
DNA: TGTGCCAGCAGCTTAACTGACAACAATGAGCAGTTCTTC

size: NA
D: TRBD1
J: TRBJ1-5
V: TRBV6-1
CDR3: CASSEAGGQAQPQHF
DNA: TGTGCCAGCAGTGAAGCGGGAGGACAGGCCCAGCCCCAGCATTTT

size: NA
D: TRBD1
J: TRBJ1-6
V: TRBV2
CDR3: CASSGQGRMSSYNSPLHF
DNA: TGTGCCAGCAGTGGACAGGGCCGAATGAGCTCCTATAATTCACCCCTCCACTTT

size: few
D: NA
J: TRBJ2-7
V: TRBV28
CDR3: CASSPASGVYEQYF
DNA: TGTGCCAGCAGTCCAGCAAGCGGAGTCTACGAGCAGTACTTC

size: few
D: NA
J: TRBJ1-2
V: TRBV11-2
CDR3: CASSLGAGTGYTF
DNA: TGTGCCAGCAGCTTAGGCGCGGGGACTGGCTACACCTTC

size: NA
D: TRBD1
J: TRBJ2-7
V: TRBV27
CDR3: CASSPGDRVYEQYF
DNA: TGTGCCAGCAGTCCTGGGGACAGGGTCTACGAGCAGTACTTC

size: NA
D: NA
J: TRBJ2-7
V: TRBV28
CDR3: CASSLAGRLGEQYF
DNA: TGTGCCAGCAGTTTAGCAGGGCGGCTTGGCGAGCAGTACTTC

size: NA
D: TRBD1
J: TRBJ1-1
V: TRBV5-1
CDR3: CASSSHGQGLAEAFF
DNA: TGCGCCAGCAGCTCCCACGGACAGGGGTTGGCTGAAGCTTTCTTT

size: NA
D: TRBD2
J: TRBJ2-3
V: TRBV4-1
CDR3: CASSQTPTGLADTQYF
DNA: TGCGCCAGCAGCCAAACTCCAACGGGACTAGCAGATACGCAGTATTTT

size: once
D: NA
J: TRBJ2-5
V: TRBV7-8
CDR3: CASRRLGGGETQYF
DNA: TGTGCCAGCAGAAGGTTAGGCGGAGGTGAGACCCAGTACTTC

size: NA
D: NA
J: TRBJ2-1
V: TRBV27
CDR3: CASSLSRYNEQFF
DNA: TGTGCCAGCAGTTTATCTAGATACAATGAGCAGTTCTTC

size: NA
D: NA
J: TRBJ2-6
V: TRBV27
CDR3: CASSSRVFTNSGANVLTF
DNA: TGTGCCAGCAGTTCCCGGGTCTTTACTAACTCTGGGGCCAACGTCCTGACTTTC

size: NA
D: NA
J: TRBJ2-7
V: TRBV4-2
CDR3: CASSREILREQYF
DNA: TGTGCCAGCAGCCGAGAGATCTTGCGCGAGCAGTACTTC

size: once
D: NA
J: TRBJ1-1
V: TRBV5-6
CDR3: CASSLVYSGTEAFF
DNA: TGTGCCAGCAGCTTGGTTTATTCGGGCACTGAAGCTTTCTTT

size: NA
D: NA
J: TRBJ2-7
V: TRBV27
CDR3: CASSQGFSHEQYF
DNA: TGTGCCAGTTCCCAGGGTTTCTCCCACGAGCAGTACTTC

size: NA
D: NA
J: TRBJ1-1
V: TRBV5-1
CDR3: CASRGGYEAFF
DNA: TGCGCCAGCCGGGGGGGTTATGAAGCTTTCTTT

size: NA
D: NA
J: TRBJ2-1
V: TRBV10-2
CDR3: CASLLTANEQFF
DNA: TGCGCCAGCCTTCTGACTGCCAATGAGCAGTTCTTC

size: NA
D: TRBD2
J: TRBJ2-3
V: TRBV5-6
CDR3: CASSQTSGSKSDTQYF
DNA: TGTGCCAGCAGCCAAACTAGCGGGAGTAAGTCAGATACGCAGTATTTT

size: once
D: TRBD1
J: TRBJ1-3
V: TRBV4-1
CDR3: CASSPSDRDGNTIYF
DNA: TGCGCCAGCAGCCCCAGCGACAGGGACGGAAACACCATATATTTT

size: NA
D: NA
J: TRBJ1-2
V: TRBV2
CDR3: CASSREAGKYGYTF
DNA: TGTGCCAGCAGCCGCGAAGCAGGGAAGTATGGCTACACCTTC

size: NA
D: NA
J: TRBJ1-4
V: TRBV2
CDR3: CASSEEGANEKLFF
DNA: TGTGCCAGCAGTGAGGAAGGGGCTAATGAAAAACTGTTTTTT

size: NA
D: NA
J: TRBJ2-7
V: TRBV7-2
CDR3: CASSRHSYEQYF
DNA: TGTGCCAGCAGCCGACACTCCTACGAGCAGTACTTC

size: NA
D: TRBD2
J: TRBJ2-5
V: TRBV5-6
CDR3: CASSLAFSGRVGPQETQYF
DNA: TGTGCCAGCAGCTTGGCTTTTAGCGGGAGGGTGGGCCCCCAAGAGACCCAGTACTTC

size: NA
D: TRBD1
J: TRBJ2-7
V: TRBV28
CDR3: CATLGPGQGMYEQYF
DNA: TGTGCCACCCTAGGACCGGGACAGGGGATGTACGAGCAGTACTTC

size: NA
D: NA
J: TRBJ1-4
V: TRBV4-1
CDR3: CASSQGIQGPPTNEKLFF
DNA: TGCGCCAGCAGCCAGGGAATACAGGGACCCCCAACTAATGAAAAACTGTTTTTT

size: NA
D: TRBD1
J: TRBJ1-1
V: TRBV5-4
CDR3: CASSPPGQGNTEAFF
DNA: TGTGCCAGCAGCCCGCCGGGACAGGGTAACACTGAAGCTTTCTTT

size: NA
D: TRBD2
J: TRBJ2-1
V: TRBV11-2
CDR3: CASSLASGLAGNEQFF
DNA: TGTGCCAGCAGCTTAGCCTCGGGACTAGCGGGTAATGAGCAGTTCTTC

size: NA
D: TRBD2
J: TRBJ2-1
V: TRBV6-1
CDR3: CASSGARTSGRAYNEQFF
DNA: TGTGCCAGCAGTGGGGCCCGGACTAGCGGGAGGGCCTACAATGAGCAGTTCTTC

size: NA
D: NA
J: TRBJ1-2
V: TRBV19
CDR3: CASSIASGRGDYGYTF
DNA: TGTGCCAGTAGTATCGCTTCGGGCAGGGGCGACTATGGCTACACCTTC

size: few
D: NA
J: TRBJ1-6
V: TRBV14
CDR3: CASSLGLGNLHF
DNA: TGTGCCAGCAGCCTGGGACTAGGGAACCTCCACTTT

size: NA
D: NA
J: TRBJ2-7
V: TRBV28
CDR3: CASSPLSSPYEQYF
DNA: TGTGCCAGCAGTCCCCTATCTTCCCCCTACGAGCAGTACTTC

size: once
D: TRBD1
J: TRBJ2-7
V: TRBV5-5
CDR3: CASSDRGTGVLEQYF
DNA: TGTGCCAGCAGCGACAGAGGGACAGGGGTCCTCGAGCAGTACTTC

size: NA
D: TRBD1
J: TRBJ2-1
V: TRBV11-2
CDR3: CASSQPWTGVNEQFF
DNA: TGTGCCAGCAGCCAACCCTGGACAGGGGTGAATGAGCAGTTCTTC

size: NA
D: TRBD1
J: TRBJ1-4
V: TRBV15
CDR3: CATSSGGEDEKLFF
DNA: TGTGCCACCAGCTCAGGGGGCGAGGATGAAAAACTGTTTTTT